These 28 T cell receptor beta chains originate from one sample sequenced in a study of regulatory T cells in long-lasting Graves disease. Time point: newly diagnosed GD, antithyroid drugs for less than 3 months. With RNA extracted from PBMCs as input, the TCR library was made. Building the TCR beta libraries relied on iRepertoire HTBI primers, and CDR3 regions underwent Arm-PCR. Each CDR3 protein is one row after TCRdb ran MiXCR on the multiplex PCR reads. The data hold about 560,000 distinct CDR3 sequences, with 16% observed a single time. The data were also submitted as part of a second study, on T cells in Graves' hyperthyroidism and ophthalmopathy.

The sequencing here drew on peripheral blood mononuclear cells (PBMCs), taken at new diagnosis, from a patient treated with antithyroid drugs. These TCRs come from a man younger than 35 with Graves disease.

The chain is built from TRBV10-3 and TRBJ2-5; no clear D gene. The CDR3 totals 11 residues. Trimming left V 6 bases short and J 0 bases short, with 2 bases between. Germline CDR1 and CDR2: ENHRY and SYGVKD. Written as DNA, the CDR3 is TGTGCCATCAGGGACCAAGAGACCCAGTACTTC. Amino acid sequence: CAIRDQETQYF.

In its sample, this clonotype was seen many times. The V gene is TRBV7-9, the J gene TRBJ2-3; possibly TRBD1 or TRBD2 for D (5 bases each). There are 16 residues in the CDR3. Germline values: CDR1 SEHNR, CDR2 FQNEAQ (reference sequence). V shed 6 bases and J shed 4 bases, with 20 bases lying between them. CDR3 in amino acids: CASRPGQGGMADTQYF. As DNA, the CDR3 is TGTGCCAGCAGACCCGGACAAGGAGGAATGGCAGATACGCAGTATTTT.

The chain couples TRBV7-6 to TRBJ2-3; no reliable D call. V was pared by 9 bases and J by 4 bases, with 11 bases between. The CDR3 consists of 12 residues. Germline V gene data show CDR1 as SGHVS and CDR2 as FNYEAQ. For the CDR3, the DNA is TGTGCCAGTCCCACGGTCGCAGATACGCAGTATTTT. Translated, it gives CASPTVADTQYF.

This clonotype was found a few times. The chain recombines TRBV6-1 with TRBJ1-2, with no clear D. CDR3 length: 12 amino acids. The germline V and J ends were trimmed by 7 bases and 4 bases, with 10 bases remaining between them. Germline-derived CDR1 and CDR2 are MNHNS and SASEGT. The CDR3 is CASTPELYGYTF. Written as DNA, the CDR3 is TGTGCCAGCACCCCTGAACTCTATGGCTACACCTTC.

This clonotype has more than one count but fewer than ten. The chain recombines TRBV29-1 with TRBJ2-5, with 10 bases matching TRBD1. CDR1 and CDR2 from the germline V gene are SQVTM and ANQGSEA. The CDR3 sequence is 14 residues long. Trimming at V came to 5 bases and at J to 2 bases, leaving 5 bases not matched to a gene. DNA of the CDR3: TGCAGCGTTCGGGACAGGGGACCGCAAGAGACCCAGTACTTC. This gives the protein CSVRDRGPQETQYF.

The table lists this clonotype with many counts. The V gene is TRBV12-5, the J gene TRBJ1-5, with D perhaps matching TRBD1 (5 bases). Germline CDR1 reads LGHNT; CDR2 reads FRNRAP. V was pared by 7 bases and J by 0 bases, with 16 bases between. The CDR3 length is 16 residues. The CDR3 loop reads CASAQDINDSNQPQHF. Here the CDR3 DNA reads TGTGCTAGTGCTCAGGACATCAACGATAGCAATCAGCCCCAGCATTTT.

The rearrangement joins TRBV3-1 to TRBJ1-1; unclear D gene. Trimming removed 6 bases at V and 9 bases at J, with 14 bases between. Looked up from germline, CDR1 is LGHDT and CDR2 is YNNKEL (reference sequence). CDR3 size: 12 residues. As DNA, the CDR3 is TGTGCCAGCAGTTTAGTACCCACACAAGCTTTCTTT. It is translated as CASSLVPTQAFF.

This clonotype was found a few times. The chain recombines TRBV30 with TRBJ1-1; no definite D call. The V and J ends lost 0 bases and 8 bases respectively, with 7 bases between them. This CDR3 spans 11 amino acids. Germline-derived CDR1 and CDR2 are GTSNPN and SVGIG (reference sequence). Here the CDR3 reads CAWSVSLEAFF. CDR3 nucleotides: TGTGCCTGGAGTGTTAGTTTGGAAGCTTTCTTT.

This sequence joins TRBV9 and TRBJ2-7; 9 nucleotides line up with TRBD2. Germline V gene lookup returns CDR1 SGDLS and CDR2 YYNGEE. The V gene end was trimmed by 2 bases and the J gene end by 3 bases; junction bases not matched to a gene: 6. This CDR3 contains 15 residues. The CDR3, as DNA: TGTGCCAGCAGCGTCGGTAGCGGGAGCTTCTACGAGCAGTACTTC. Amino acids: CASSVGSGSFYEQYF.

This clonotype was detected many times. The CDR3 DNA is TGTGCCAGCAGCGGGGGGACAGGGGGCTTTGGCACTGAAGCTTTCTTT. Protein: CASSGGTGGFGTEAFF. V and J are TRBV7-8 and TRBJ1-1; 12 bases align to TRBD1. CDR3 length: 16 amino acids. Germline CDR1 SGHVS, CDR2 FQNEAQ. J gave up 4 bases and V 5 bases, and 8 bases lay outside the gene matches. The complete variable domain, with remaining parts taken from reference TRBV7-8 and TRBJ1-1, reads GAGVSQSPRYKVAKRGQDVALRCDPISGHVSLFWYQQALGQGPEFLTYFQNEAQLDKSGLPSDRFFAERPEGSVSTLKIQRTQQEDSAVYLCASSGGTGGFGTEAFFGQGTRLTVV.

The rearrangement links TRBV20-1 to TRBJ1-1; D unresolved. CDR3 length: 13 amino acids. The germline gives CDR1 DFQATT, CDR2 SNEGSKA (reference sequence). Trimming left V 5 bases short and J 8 bases short, with 18 bases between. DNA of the CDR3: TGCAGTGCTGGACCGAGAGTGATTTCAGAAGCTTTCTTT. The encoded protein is CSAGPRVISEAFF.

V and J are TRBV4-2 and TRBJ2-3; D call uncertain. Germline lookup yields CDR1 LGHNA and CDR2 YNFKEQ. This CDR3 is built from 16 residues. Trimming pared 0 bases from V and 4 bases from J, leaving 14 bases between. The CDR3 spells CASSQDLTIGADTQYF. In nucleotides, the CDR3 is TGTGCCAGCAGCCAAGATTTAACTATTGGGGCAGATACGCAGTATTTT.

This clonotype was counted between two and nine times. The chain combines TRBV6-2 or TRBV6-3 with TRBJ2-7; D possibly uses TRBD1 or TRBD2 (5 bases each). V lost 0 bases to trimming and J lost 7 bases, with 16 bases between them. Germline values: CDR1 MNHEY, CDR2 SVGEGT. This CDR3 region has 15 residues. The CDR3 region is CASSYSVGQGREQYF. The CDR3 region has the DNA TGTGCCAGCAGTTACTCAGTAGGGCAGGGACGAGAGCAGTACTTC.

This rearrangement joins TRBV2 to TRBJ2-3, with D uncertain. The V gene's germline CDR1 is SNHLY and CDR2 FYNNEI. V was clipped by 6 bases and J by 0 bases, with 10 bases between them. CDR3 length equals 14 residues. Here the CDR3 reads CASSYQSSTDTQYF. The CDR3 bases are TGTGCCAGCAGCTATCAATCTAGCACAGATACGCAGTATTTT.

This clonotype was counted a few times. This chain connects TRBV6-2 or TRBV6-3 to TRBJ1-1; D is uncertain. CDR1 and CDR2 (germline): MNHEY, SVGEGT. Trimming took 3 bases from V and 8 from J, leaving 25 bases between them. The CDR3 is 17 amino acids. The CDR3 spells CASSYSPRLGSRSEAFF. The CDR3 DNA reads as TGTGCCAGCAGTTATAGCCCTAGACTTGGCTCAAGGTCAGAAGCTTTCTTT.

This clonotype was seen only a few times. This rearrangement joins TRBV2 to TRBJ1-5; D unresolved. The CDR3 is 16 residues long. The V end lost 4 bases, the J end lost 3 bases, and 16 bases lay between the germline ends. Germline V gives CDR1 SNHLY, CDR2 FYNNEI. The CDR3 loop reads CASSARAQESNQPQHF. CDR3 in DNA: TGTGCCAGCAGTGCCCGGGCCCAAGAGTCCAATCAGCCCCAGCATTTT. Full variable domain (outside the CDR3, taken from reference TRBV2 and TRBJ1-5): EPEVTQTPSHQVTQMGQEVILRCVPISNHLYFYWYRQILGQKVEFLVSFYNNEISEKSEIFDDQFSVERPDGSNFTLKIRSTKLEDSAMYFCASSARAQESNQPQHFGDGTRLSIL.

This clonotype was counted at least ten times. The chain couples TRBV20-1 to TRBJ1-2; TRBD1 matches at 7 bases. Germline V gene lookup returns CDR1 DFQATT and CDR2 SNEGSKA (reference sequence). The CDR3 runs 13 residues. Germline trimming cut 3 bases from V and 4 bases from J; bases unmatched to any gene: 5. The CDR3 bases are TGCAGTGCTAGCGTCAGGGGGGGCTATGGCTACACCTTC. Its protein product is CSASVRGGYGYTF.

This clonotype has only a few counts. The CDR3 bases are TGCAGCGCCTTACTAGCAGGCAATGAGCAGTTCTTC. This codes for CSALLAGNEQFF. The chain links TRBV29-1 to TRBJ2-1, with D possibly being TRBD2 (6 bases). V lost 7 bases to trimming and J lost 6 bases, with 13 bases between them. This CDR3 contains 12 residues. Germline-derived CDR1 and CDR2 are SQVTM and ANQGSEA.

There are a few counts of this clonotype. The rearrangement uses TRBV29-1 and TRBJ2-3; D gene unclear. The J call may not be correct, given that the DNA end is closer to TRBJ2-7. Germline V gives CDR1 SQVTM, CDR2 ANQGSEA. There are 13 residues in the CDR3. In DNA, the CDR3 is TGCAGCGTTTTGGGCCTAACCAACAATGAGCAGTACTTC. This encodes CSVLGLTNNEQYF.

This clonotype has a single count. This could be a read error, since a much larger clone is one nucleotide away. The rearrangement links TRBV7-6 to TRBJ2-3, with a possible D match to TRBD2 (5 bases). This CDR3 contains 13 residues. Trimming stripped 6 bases from V and 10 bases from J, with 17 bases between. Germline-derived CDR1 and CDR2 are SGHVS and FNYEAQ. The CDR3 nucleotides are TGTGCCAGCAGACCGCAGGAGGCCCAATCGCAGTATTTT. Amino acid sequence: CASRPQEAQSQYF.

This clonotype was seen ten or more times. V usage is TRBV20-1 and J usage is TRBJ1-1; the D gene is possibly TRBD1 (5 bases). The CDR3 loop spans 14 amino acids. CDR1 and CDR2 from the germline V gene are DFQATT and SNEGSKA (reference sequence). V lost 0 bases to trimming and J lost 6 bases, with 14 bases between them. The CDR3 loop reads CSARDGARTAEAFF. CDR3 coding DNA: TGCAGTGCTAGAGATGGGGCTAGAACAGCTGAAGCTTTCTTT.

This clonotype was detected many times. The chain combines TRBV9 with TRBJ2-1; 7 nucleotides line up with TRBD2. CDR1 and CDR2 (germline): SGDLS, YYNGEE. J was trimmed by 12 bases and V by 0 bases; bases with no gene match: 9. The length of the CDR3 is 14 residues. The CDR3 protein is CASSVEGAGHRQFF. CDR3 nucleotides: TGTGCCAGCAGCGTAGAAGGAGCGGGGCATCGGCAGTTCTTC.

This clonotype showed up many times. This sequence joins TRBV20-1 and TRBJ1-3; no reliable D call. Trimming shortened V by 3 bases and J by 0 bases, and 9 bases separated the two germline ends. The CDR3 totals 14 residues. The V gene's germline CDR1 is DFQATT and CDR2 SNEGSKA (reference sequence). The CDR3 spells CSARGWASGNTIYF. The CDR3 bases are TGCAGTGCTAGGGGCTGGGCCTCTGGAAACACCATATATTTT.

This clonotype was recorded at least ten times. This sequence joins TRBV11-2 and TRBJ2-1, with D possibly matching TRBD1 (6 bases). Germline V gene lookup returns CDR1 SGHAT and CDR2 FQNNGV. V was trimmed by 2 bases and J by 10 bases, leaving 9 bases between them. CDR3 length equals 12 residues. CDR3 in amino acids: CASSLSRGEQFF. CDR3 DNA sequence: TGTGCCAGCAGCTTAAGTAGGGGGGAGCAGTTCTTC.

In its sample, this clonotype was seen many times. The gene calls are TRBV12-3 or TRBV12-4 and TRBJ2-1; TRBD2 aligns across 8 bases. The CDR3 is made up of 14 amino acids. V was clipped by 3 bases and J by 4 bases; unmatched bases: 2. CDR3 loop: CASSFERGYNEQFF. The DNA for the CDR3 is TGTGCCAGCAGTTTTGAGCGGGGGTACAATGAGCAGTTCTTC.

Ten or more counts support this clonotype. The V and J genes are TRBV28 and TRBJ1-2; 8 bases line up with TRBD1. The V and J ends lost 5 bases and 8 bases, in that order; junction bases with no gene match: 4. The CDR3 has 12 residues. Germline CDR1 is MDHEN and CDR2 is SYDVKM. For the CDR3, the DNA is TGTGCCAGCAGTGGACAGGGAGTCGGCTACACCTTC. Translating gives CASSGQGVGYTF.

The rearrangement uses TRBV7-2 and TRBJ2-2; no firm D call. The CDR3 covers 17 residues. V was pared by 5 bases and J by 6 bases, with 22 bases between. Germline V gene sequence: CDR1 SGHTA, CDR2 FQGNSA. The CDR3 DNA reads TGTGCCAGCAGCCGTCCAATGCTCGGGTCTGGCTCCGGGGAGCTGTTTTTT. Translated, it gives CASSRPMLGSGSGELFF.

This clonotype has a count of ten or more. This chain links TRBV27 with TRBJ2-3, with D possibly called TRBD1 or TRBD2 (5 bases each). Germline V gives CDR1 MNHEY, CDR2 SMNVEV (reference sequence). The CDR3 sequence is 14 residues long. Trimming cost V 7 bases and J 3 bases, with 14 bases left between them. In nucleotides, the CDR3 is TGTGCCAGCAAATCGGCAGGGAGTACAGATACGCAGTATTTT. Translated, it gives CASKSAGSTDTQYF.